This T cell receptor beta chain was documented in a study of monozygotic twins with inflammatory bowel disease (dated by TCRdb to between 2018 and 2021). Context from the whole study: In total, roughly 30 monozygotic twin pairs made up the full study: 19 Danish pairs, all IBD-discordant, plus nine German pairs, of which four were IBD-concordant and five were IBD-discordant. The search for disease-associated traits relied mainly on comparing IBD patients with their genetically identical healthy co-twins within discordant pairs. Each individual had, on average, about 151 000 unique TCRalpha sequences and 181 000 unique TCRbeta sequences available for analysis.

Overall results and qualifications from the work: Because patients received different immunosuppressive treatments, the repertoires may have picked up extra background noise and variability between individuals. Compared with healthy twins, IBD patients had fewer clonotypes in common with other individuals, a difference most pronounced in patients showing signs of disease activity. Different T cell subtypes could not be distinguished in the analysis. The results gave no support for a single strong signal or clonotype linked to IBD. TCRbeta repertoire diversity, by inverse Simpson index, was decreased in IBD patients compared with their healthy co-twins. Repertoire similarity did not differ between concordant and discordant twins, possibly due to limited statistical power.

Library preparation used 5' RACE. Preparation of each TCR library used around 3.5 ug of total RNA. For each sample, cDNA synthesis with SMARTScribe reverse transcriptase was split into eight separate reactions. During cDNA synthesis, template switching introduced unique molecular identifiers that contained a 6-nucleotide sample barcode. TCRalpha and TCRbeta cDNA was amplified by two nested PCRs of around 15 and 9 cycles, with bead purification after each PCR. Before amplification, the cDNA was treated with uracil DNA-glycosylase and purified using the QIAquick PCR purification kit. The second PCR added Illumina TruSeq-compatible adapters along with sample-specific barcodes. TapeStation and Qubit were used to check library quality and concentration, and 5 ng of each library went into the pool. Sequencing of pooled libraries was carried out on an Illumina HiSeq2500 single-index Rapid Run using 2 x 100 bp reads and custom sequencing primers. In the authors' own workflow: MiGEC version 1.2.6 was used for UMI-based consensus assembly, which corrected PCR and sequencing errors. MiXCR version 2.1.1 handled V(D)J alignment, clonotype assembly and CDR3 extraction. Normalisation of gene usage, clonotype sharing and MAIT/NKT TCR abundance was achieved by analysing the top 1000, 10 000 and 20 000 clonotypes per sample. After downsampling to 27 000 UMIs, diversity was calculated as the inverse Simpson index using the vegan R package. Paired Mann-Whitney U tests were applied to discordant twin pairs, with Benjamini-Hochberg correction for multiple testing. TCRdb reprocessed the public reads and reports one entry per CDR3 protein sequence, without DNA. These V and J calls rely on TCRdb rather than the paper's analysis. This sample's listing comprises 150,000 to 200,000 distinct CDR3 sequences. The ten largest make up less than 8% of the sample.

To note about this clonotype: Its antigen specificity is not known.

The CDR3 holds 12 amino acids from the cysteine to the phenylalanine. No DNA has been recorded. CDR1 and CDR2 are drawn from the germline V gene (reference sequence): GTSNPN, SVGIG. From each donor, a roughly 2.5 ml peripheral blood sample was collected into PAXgene tubes and stored at -80 degrees C. Without any T cell sorting, total RNA was extracted from whole blood using the PAXgene blood miRNA kit on an automated QIAcube. Deep TCRalpha and TCRbeta repertoire profiling with unique molecular barcoding was performed on peripheral blood of monozygotic twin pairs concordant or discordant for inflammatory bowel disease. Smoking habits were recorded for all twin pairs, with individuals classified as current, former or never smokers.

The receptor was isolated from a human donor with ulcerative colitis or Crohn's disease, or a healthy co-twin of an affected twin (not recorded which). In this chain, TRBV30 is recombined with TRBJ1-1. Material for sequencing was blood. This receptor carries the CDR3 CAWTGWATEAFF.